This T cell receptor (beta chain) was recorded in a study of cytomegalovirus exposure and HLA in healthy donors. Points from the study as a whole: Among TCR beta chains of equal frequency, HLA-associated ones were more clonally expanded in a later analysis. A later analysis found TCR association rates differed by HLA locus, highest for DRB1 and lowest for HLA-C. The study listed 150 to 200 cytomegalovirus-associated TCR beta chains.

Of note for this clone: What it recognizes is unknown.

Trimming left V 8 bases short and J 2 bases short, with 7 bases between. CDR1 and CDR2 (germline): MNHNS, SASEGT. The CDR3 spans 12 residues. Researchers ran the PCR with 60 Vbeta and 13 Jbeta primers. Only in-frame clones appear in the TCRdb table, and some are missing; sequencing was by immunoSEQ multiplex PCR. The sample contains 150,000 to 200,000 clones, 60% to 80% of which appear only once. The clonotype comes from a young man in good health and CMV-seropositive. The specimen was PBMCs. This chain uses TRBV6-1 with TRBJ1-3, with D unclear. The CDR3 loop reads CASVQAGNTIYF. In nucleotides, the CDR3 is TGTGCCAGCGTCCAGGCTGGAAACACCATATATTTT.